This T cell receptor beta chain was sequenced for a study of T cell changes during pregnancy in multiple sclerosis. The CDR3 consists of 14 residues. The V and J ends lost 5 bases and 5 bases, in that order; junction bases with no gene match: 5. CDR1 is SGHVS, CDR2 FQNEAQ, per germline. TCRdb keeps only in-frame clones here, not all; method: immunoSEQ multiplex PCR. Among some 74,000 clones listed, approximately 92% were seen once. Sample: peripheral blood, taken after pregnancy. The rearrangement uses TRBV7-8 and TRBJ2-2; TRBD1 matches at 7 bases. This clonotype was obtained from a female donor in good health, enrolled as a control in a pregnancy study. The CDR3 reads CASSDDRETGELFF. The CDR3 DNA sequence: TGTGCCAGCAGCGACGACAGGGAGACCGGGGAGCTGTTTTTT.